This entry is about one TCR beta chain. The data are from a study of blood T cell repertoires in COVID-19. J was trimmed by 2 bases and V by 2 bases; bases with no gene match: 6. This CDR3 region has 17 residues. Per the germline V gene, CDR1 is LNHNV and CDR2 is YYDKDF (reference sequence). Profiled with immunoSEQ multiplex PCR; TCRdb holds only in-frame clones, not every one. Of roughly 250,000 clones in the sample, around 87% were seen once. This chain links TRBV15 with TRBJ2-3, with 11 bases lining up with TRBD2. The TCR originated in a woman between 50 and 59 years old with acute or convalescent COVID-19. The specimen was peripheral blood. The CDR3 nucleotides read TGTGCCACCAGCAGAACTCCGGGACTAGCGGACACAGATACGCAGTATTTT. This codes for CATSRTPGLADTDTQYF.